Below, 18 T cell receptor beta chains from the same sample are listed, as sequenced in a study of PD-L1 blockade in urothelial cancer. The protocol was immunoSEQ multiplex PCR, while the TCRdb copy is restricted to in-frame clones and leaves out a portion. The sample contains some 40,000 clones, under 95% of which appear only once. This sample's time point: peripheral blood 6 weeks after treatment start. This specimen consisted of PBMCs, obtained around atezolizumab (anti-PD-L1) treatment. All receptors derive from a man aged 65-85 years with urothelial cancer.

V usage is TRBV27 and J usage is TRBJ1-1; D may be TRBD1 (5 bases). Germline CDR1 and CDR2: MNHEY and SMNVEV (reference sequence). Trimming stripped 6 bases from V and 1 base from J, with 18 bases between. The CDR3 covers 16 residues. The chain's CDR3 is CASSPRAGMGNTEAFF. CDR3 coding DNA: TGTGCCAGCAGCCCCAGGGCAGGGATGGGGAACACTGAAGCTTTCTTT.

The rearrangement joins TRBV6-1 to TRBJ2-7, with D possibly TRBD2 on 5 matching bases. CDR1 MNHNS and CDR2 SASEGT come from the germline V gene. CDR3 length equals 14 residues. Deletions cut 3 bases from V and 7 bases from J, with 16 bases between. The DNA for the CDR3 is TGTGCCAGCAGTGAGAGCCGGGTTCGAGGGGAGCAGTACTTC. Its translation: CASSESRVRGEQYF.

For the CDR3, the DNA is TGTGCCAGCAGTCCCCCCGGACTTTCCTACGAGCAGTACTTC. Protein product: CASSPPGLSYEQYF. The rearrangement links TRBV28 to TRBJ2-7, with a tentative D call TRBD2 (5 bases). Germline V gene sequence: CDR1 MDHEN, CDR2 SYDVKM. Trimming stripped 5 bases from V and 1 base from J, with 12 bases between. The CDR3 consists of 14 residues. The full variable domain, in which reference TRBV28 and TRBJ2-7 provide the parts outside the CDR3, is DVKVTQSSRYLVKRTGEKVFLECVQDMDHENMFWYRQDPGLGLRLIYFSYDVKMKEKGDIPEGYSVSREKKERFSLILESASTNQTSMYLCASSPPGLSYEQYFGPGTRLTVT.

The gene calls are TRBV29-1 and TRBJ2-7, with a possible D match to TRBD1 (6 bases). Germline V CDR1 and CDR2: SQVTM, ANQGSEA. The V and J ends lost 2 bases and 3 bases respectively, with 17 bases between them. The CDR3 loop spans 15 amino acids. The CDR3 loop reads CSVEFSGELSYEQYF. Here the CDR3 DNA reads TGCAGCGTTGAATTCTCAGGGGAGCTCAGCTACGAGCAGTACTTC.

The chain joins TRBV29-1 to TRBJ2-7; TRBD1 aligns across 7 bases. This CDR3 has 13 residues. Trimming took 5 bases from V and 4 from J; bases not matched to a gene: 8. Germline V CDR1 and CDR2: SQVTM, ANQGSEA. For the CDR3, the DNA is TGCAGCGTTTCAGGGGGTCCCTATTACGAGCAGTACTTC. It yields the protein CSVSGGPYYEQYF.

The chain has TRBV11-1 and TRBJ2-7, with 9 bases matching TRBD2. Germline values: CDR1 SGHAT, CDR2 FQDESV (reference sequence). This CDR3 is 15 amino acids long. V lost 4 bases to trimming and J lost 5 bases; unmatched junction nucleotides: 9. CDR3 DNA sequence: TGTGCCAGCAGCTGGGGTAGCGGGAGAGTGAACGAGCAGTACTTC. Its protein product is CASSWGSGRVNEQYF.

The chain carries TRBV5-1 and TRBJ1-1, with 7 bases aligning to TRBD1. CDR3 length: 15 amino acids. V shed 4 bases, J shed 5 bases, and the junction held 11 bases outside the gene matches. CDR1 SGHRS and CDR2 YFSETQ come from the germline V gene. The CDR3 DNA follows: TGCGCCAGCAGCGCGGACGCAGGGGGTAGGACTGAAGCTTTCTTT. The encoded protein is CASSADAGGRTEAFF.

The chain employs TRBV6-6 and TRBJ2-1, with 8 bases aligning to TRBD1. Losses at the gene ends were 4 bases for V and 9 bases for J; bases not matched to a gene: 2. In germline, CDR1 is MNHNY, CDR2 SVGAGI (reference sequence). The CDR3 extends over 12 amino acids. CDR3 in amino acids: CASSWTGREQFF. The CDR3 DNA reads TGTGCCAGCAGTTGGACAGGGCGTGAGCAGTTCTTC.

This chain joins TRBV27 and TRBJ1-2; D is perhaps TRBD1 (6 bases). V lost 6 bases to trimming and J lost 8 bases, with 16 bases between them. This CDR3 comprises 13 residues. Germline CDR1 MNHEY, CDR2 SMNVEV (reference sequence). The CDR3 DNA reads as TGTGCCAGCAGACCTGGACAGTCGAGAGGCTACACCTTC. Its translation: CASRPGQSRGYTF.

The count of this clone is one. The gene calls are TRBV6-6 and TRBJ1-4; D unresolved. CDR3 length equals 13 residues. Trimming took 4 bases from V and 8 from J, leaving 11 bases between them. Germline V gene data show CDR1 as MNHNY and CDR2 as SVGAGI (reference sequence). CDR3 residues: CASSFEGREKLFF. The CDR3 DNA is TGTGCCAGCAGTTTTGAGGGTCGCGAAAAACTGTTTTTT.

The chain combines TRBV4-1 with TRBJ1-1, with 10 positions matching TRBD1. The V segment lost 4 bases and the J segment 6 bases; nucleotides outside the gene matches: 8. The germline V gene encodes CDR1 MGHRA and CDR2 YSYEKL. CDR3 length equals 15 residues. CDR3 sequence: CASSLSGQGSSEAFF. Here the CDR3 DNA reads TGCGCCAGCAGCCTGTCGGGACAGGGGTCTTCTGAAGCTTTCTTT.

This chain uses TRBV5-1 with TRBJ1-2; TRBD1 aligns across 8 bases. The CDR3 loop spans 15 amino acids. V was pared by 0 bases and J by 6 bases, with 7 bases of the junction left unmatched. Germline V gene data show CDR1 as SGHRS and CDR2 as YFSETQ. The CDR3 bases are TGCGCCAGCAGCTTGGCAGCAGGGGGCGTGAATGGCTACACCTTC. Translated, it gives CASSLAAGGVNGYTF.

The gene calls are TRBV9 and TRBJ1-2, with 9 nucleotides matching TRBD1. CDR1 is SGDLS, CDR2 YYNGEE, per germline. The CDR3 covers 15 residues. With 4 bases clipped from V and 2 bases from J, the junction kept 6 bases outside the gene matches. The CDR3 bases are TGTGCCAGCAGCTTGACAGGGGGACAGAACTATGGCTACACCTTC. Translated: CASSLTGGQNYGYTF.

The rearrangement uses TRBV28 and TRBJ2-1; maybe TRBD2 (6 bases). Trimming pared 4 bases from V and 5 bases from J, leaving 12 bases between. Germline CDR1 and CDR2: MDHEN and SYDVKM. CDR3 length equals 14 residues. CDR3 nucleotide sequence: TGTGCCAGCAGTTCCCGGGGGTGGAACAATGAGCAGTTCTTC. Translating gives CASSSRGWNNEQFF.

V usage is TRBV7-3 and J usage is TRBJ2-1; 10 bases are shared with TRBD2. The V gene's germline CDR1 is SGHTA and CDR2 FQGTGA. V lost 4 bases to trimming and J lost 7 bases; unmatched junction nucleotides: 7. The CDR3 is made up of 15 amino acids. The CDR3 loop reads CASSSGTSAMNEQFF. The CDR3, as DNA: TGTGCCAGCAGCTCAGGGACTAGCGCCATGAATGAGCAGTTCTTC.

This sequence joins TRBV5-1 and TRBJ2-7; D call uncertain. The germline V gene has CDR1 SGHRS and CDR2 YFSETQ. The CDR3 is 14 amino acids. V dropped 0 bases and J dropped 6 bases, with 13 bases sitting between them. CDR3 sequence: CASSLDRIPGEQYF. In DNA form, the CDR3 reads TGCGCCAGCAGCTTGGATCGAATCCCAGGCGAGCAGTACTTC.

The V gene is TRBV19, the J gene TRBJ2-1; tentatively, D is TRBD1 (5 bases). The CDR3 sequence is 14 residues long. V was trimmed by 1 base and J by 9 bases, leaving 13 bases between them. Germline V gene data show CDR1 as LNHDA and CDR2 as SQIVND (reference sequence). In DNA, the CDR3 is TGTGCCAGTAGTATAGGAAAGGGGTTCGGTGAGCAGTTCTTC. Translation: CASSIGKGFGEQFF.

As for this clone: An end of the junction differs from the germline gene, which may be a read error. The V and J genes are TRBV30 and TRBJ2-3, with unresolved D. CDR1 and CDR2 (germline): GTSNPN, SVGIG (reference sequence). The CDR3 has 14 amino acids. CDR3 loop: CAWSSQANTNTQYF. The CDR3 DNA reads TGTGCCTGGAGCAGCCAGGCCAACACAAATACGCAGTATTTT.